The 15 T cell receptor beta chains below all came from one sample that was sequenced in a study of T cells in Graves' hyperthyroidism and ophthalmopathy. Researchers took RNA transcripts and amplified the TCR beta CDR3 regions from them. The HTBI primer set served for first-round RT-PCR of the TCR CDR3. TCRdb redid the calling of the multiplex PCR reads with MiXCR, one entry per CDR3 protein. The sample includes about 710,000 distinct CDR3 sequences, roughly 15% of them seen just once. The source material was blood. The receptors stem from a man aged 18 to 29 with Graves' hyperthyroidism.

This clonotype was seen many times. The chain is built from TRBV27 and TRBJ2-5; 11 bases map to TRBD2. CDR1 and CDR2 (germline): MNHEY, SMNVEV (reference sequence). J was trimmed by 2 bases and V by 6 bases; bases with no gene match: 8. The CDR3 is 16 residues long. Here the CDR3 DNA reads TGTGCCAGCAGGATTCCCCCTAGCGGGAGGCAAGAGACCCAGTACTTC. This sequence encodes CASRIPPSGRQETQYF.

This clonotype came up a few times. This sequence joins TRBV2 and TRBJ1-5; D call uncertain. This CDR3 is 15 amino acids long. CDR1 SNHLY and CDR2 FYNNEI come from the germline V gene. Trimming removed 4 bases from V and 0 bases from J, with 10 bases in between. This CDR3 is CASSAEAYSNQPQHF. In DNA, the CDR3 is TGTGCCAGCAGTGCCGAAGCCTATAGCAATCAGCCCCAGCATTTT. Full variable domain (rest looked up from reference TRBV2 and TRBJ1-5): EPEVTQTPSHQVTQMGQEVILRCVPISNHLYFYWYRQILGQKVEFLVSFYNNEISEKSEIFDDQFSVERPDGSNFTLKIRSTKLEDSAMYFCASSAEAYSNQPQHFGDGTRLSIL.

The chain employs TRBV15 and TRBJ1-3; the D is unclear. Germline CDR1 and CDR2: LNHNV and YYDKDF (reference sequence). V was cut by 0 bases and J by 4 bases, with 10 bases left in between. The CDR3 totals 15 residues. CDR3 bases: TGTGCCACCAGCAGAGACCCTGCCCGAGGAAACACCATATATTTT. Protein: CATSRDPARGNTIYF.

This clonotype was seen ten or more times. The V call is TRBV3-1, the J call TRBJ2-7; D is uncertain. Germline V CDR1 and CDR2: LGHDT, YNNKEL (reference sequence). V was shortened by 2 bases and J by 4 bases, with 6 bases between the two germline ends. CDR3 length: 12 residues. CDR3: CASSQRRYEQYF. DNA of the CDR3: TGTGCCAGCAGCCAAAGGCGATACGAGCAGTACTTC.

This clonotype was seen repeatedly, ten times or more. This rearrangement joins TRBV6-1 to TRBJ2-4, with D perhaps TRBD1 or TRBD2 (5 bases each). CDR1 and CDR2 (germline): MNHNS, SASEGT. The CDR3 contains 15 residues. The germline V and J ends were trimmed by 5 bases and 0 bases, with 11 bases remaining between them. In DNA, the CDR3 is TGTGCCAGCAGTCCTAGGGACCAAGCCAAAAACATTCAGTACTTC. Protein: CASSPRDQAKNIQYF.

The chain has TRBV4-1 and TRBJ2-1; D might be TRBD2 (7 bases). Per the germline V gene, CDR1 is MGHRA and CDR2 is YSYEKL. Trimming shortened V by 4 bases and J by 10 bases, and 26 bases separated the two germline ends. The CDR3 runs 17 residues. CDR3 sequence: CASSRGATPGGLREQFF. The CDR3 coding sequence is TGCGCCAGCAGCCGCGGGGCGACCCCGGGGGGCCTGAGGGAGCAGTTCTTC.

This clonotype was seen repeatedly, ten times or more. The chain couples TRBV7-2 to TRBJ1-1; tentative D call: TRBD1 (6 bases). Germline CDR1 reads SGHTA; CDR2 reads FQGNSA. CDR3 length: 14 amino acids. V shed 5 bases and J shed 6 bases, with 16 bases lying between them. The chain's CDR3 is CASSPRGARAEAFF. The CDR3 DNA reads as TGTGCCAGCAGCCCCCGGGGGGCACGCGCTGAAGCTTTCTTT.

In its sample, this clonotype was seen many times. The chain is built from TRBV7-9 and TRBJ2-3; the D gene could be TRBD1 or TRBD2 (7 bases each). With 5 bases removed from V and 4 bases from J, the gap between germline ends came to 19 bases. CDR3 length: 16 amino acids. Looked up from germline, CDR1 is SEHNR and CDR2 is FQNEAQ (reference sequence). CDR3 sequence reads: CASSGWAGGAPDTQYF. As DNA, the CDR3 is TGTGCCAGCAGCGGTTGGGCAGGGGGGGCCCCAGATACGCAGTATTTT.

This clonotype was picked up a small number of times. V gene TRBV28 combines with J gene TRBJ1-1; 8 nucleotides align to TRBD1. This CDR3 has 15 amino acids. Germline V gives CDR1 MDHEN, CDR2 SYDVKM. Germline trimming cut 4 bases from V and 3 bases from J; bases unmatched to any gene: 7. The CDR3 DNA is TGTGCCAGCAGTTCGTGGACAGGGTACTACACTGAAGCTTTCTTT. Translating it yields CASSSWTGYYTEAFF.

V gene TRBV6-1 combines with J gene TRBJ1-6, with 7 bases lining up with TRBD1. Per the germline V gene, CDR1 is MNHNS and CDR2 is SASEGT. The CDR3 contains 16 residues. With V trimmed by 5 bases and J by 4 bases, 8 bases remained unmatched. CDR3 loop: CASSLDRALYNSPLHF. Here the CDR3 DNA reads TGTGCCAGCAGTTTAGACAGGGCCTTATATAATTCACCCCTCCACTTT.

This clonotype was observed at least ten times. J is TRBJ1-1 and V is TRBV28; 9 bases align to TRBD1. Unmatched junction bases numbered 8, after V lost 3 bases and J lost 3 bases. CDR1 is MDHEN, CDR2 SYDVKM, per germline. The CDR3 consists of 16 residues. CDR3 protein: CASSLAGTGWDTEAFF. CDR3 bases: TGTGCCAGCAGTTTGGCCGGGACAGGGTGGGACACTGAAGCTTTCTTT.

This clonotype came up many times. The DNA for the CDR3 is TGTGCCAGCAGTTTTGCTAGCCTGGGAGAGACCCAGTACTTC. Protein: CASSFASLGETQYF. This chain connects TRBV28 to TRBJ2-5; tentative D call: TRBD2 (5 bases). The V end lost 3 bases, the J end lost 4 bases, and 12 bases lay between the germline ends. Germline V lookup: CDR1 MDHEN, CDR2 SYDVKM. CDR3 length equals 14 residues.

The chain recombines TRBV4-1 with TRBJ2-7, with 10 bases aligning to TRBD2. The CDR3 extends over 18 amino acids. Germline trimming cut 0 bases from V and 0 bases from J; bases unmatched to any gene: 8. The germline V gene encodes CDR1 MGHRA and CDR2 YSYEKL. For the CDR3, the DNA is TGCGCCAGCAGCCAAGAAGGGCTAGCGGGAGCGGGCTCCTACGAGCAGTACTTC. This encodes CASSQEGLAGAGSYEQYF.

J is TRBJ2-5 and V is TRBV19; D unresolved. CDR1 and CDR2 (germline): LNHDA, SQIVND (reference sequence). The CDR3 covers 15 residues. Trimming cost V 5 bases and J 5 bases, with 18 bases left between them. In nucleotides, the CDR3 is TGTGCCAGTAGTCAAACCCGAGACCCCAGGGAGACCCAGTACTTC. Translation: CASSQTRDPRETQYF.

This clonotype was observed many times. V and J are TRBV12-3 or TRBV12-4 and TRBJ2-2; a weak D match, TRBD1 (7 bases). CDR3 length: 14 amino acids. Trimming shortened V by 7 bases and J by 5 bases, and 14 bases separated the two germline ends. CDR3 sequence: CASISTGRTGELFF. The CDR3 DNA reads as TGTGCCAGCATCTCGACAGGGAGGACCGGGGAGCTGTTTTTT.